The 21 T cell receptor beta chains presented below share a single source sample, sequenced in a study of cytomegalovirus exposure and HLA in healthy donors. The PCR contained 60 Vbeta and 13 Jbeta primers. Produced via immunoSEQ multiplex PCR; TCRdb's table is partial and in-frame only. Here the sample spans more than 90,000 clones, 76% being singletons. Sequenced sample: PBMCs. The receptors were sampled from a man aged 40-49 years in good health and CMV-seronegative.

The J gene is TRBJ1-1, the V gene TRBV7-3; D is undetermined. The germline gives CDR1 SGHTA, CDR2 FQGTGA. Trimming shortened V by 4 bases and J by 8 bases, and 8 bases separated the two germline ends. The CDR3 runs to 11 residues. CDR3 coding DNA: TGTGCCAGCAGCTCCGGCAGGGAAGCTTTCTTT. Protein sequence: CASSSGREAFF.

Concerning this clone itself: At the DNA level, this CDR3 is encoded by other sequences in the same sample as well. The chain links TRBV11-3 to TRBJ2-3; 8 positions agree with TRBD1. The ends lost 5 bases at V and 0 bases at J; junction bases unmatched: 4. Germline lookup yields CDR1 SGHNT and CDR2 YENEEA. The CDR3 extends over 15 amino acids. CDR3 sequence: CASSPRQGSTDTQYF. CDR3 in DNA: TGTGCCAGCAGCCCTCGACAGGGGAGCACAGATACGCAGTATTTT.

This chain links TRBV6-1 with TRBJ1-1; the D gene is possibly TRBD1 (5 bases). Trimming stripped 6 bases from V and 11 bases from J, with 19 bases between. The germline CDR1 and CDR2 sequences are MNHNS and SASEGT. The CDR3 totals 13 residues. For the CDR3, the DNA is TGTGCCAGCAGGGGAGGGGCACAACCGAGGGCTTTCTTT. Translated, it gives CASRGGAQPRAFF.

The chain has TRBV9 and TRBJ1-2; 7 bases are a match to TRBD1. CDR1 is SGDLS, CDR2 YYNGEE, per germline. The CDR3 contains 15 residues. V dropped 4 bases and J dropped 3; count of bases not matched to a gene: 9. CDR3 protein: CASSRQGAPDYGYTF. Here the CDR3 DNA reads TGTGCCAGCAGCCGACAGGGAGCACCGGACTATGGCTACACCTTC.

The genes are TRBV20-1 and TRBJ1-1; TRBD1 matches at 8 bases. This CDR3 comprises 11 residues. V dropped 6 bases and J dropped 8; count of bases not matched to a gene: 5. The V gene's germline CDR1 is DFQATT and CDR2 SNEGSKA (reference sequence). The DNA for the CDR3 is TGCAGTGCACTCCGGGACAGGGAAGCTTTCTTT. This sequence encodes CSALRDREAFF.

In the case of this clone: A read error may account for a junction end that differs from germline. CDR3 bases: TGTGCTAGCAGCCTCAAAATGATGGGAGCTGGGGCCAACGTCCTGACTTTC. It encodes CASSLKMMGAGANVLTF. The chain uses TRBV7-7 and TRBJ2-6, with D perhaps matching TRBD2 (5 bases). CDR3 length: 17 amino acids. Germline loops: CDR1 SSHAT, CDR2 FNYEAQ (reference sequence).

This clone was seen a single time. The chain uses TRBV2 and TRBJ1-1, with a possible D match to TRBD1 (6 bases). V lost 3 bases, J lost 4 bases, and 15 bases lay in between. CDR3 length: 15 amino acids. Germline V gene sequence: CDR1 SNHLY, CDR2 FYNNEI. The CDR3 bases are TGTGCCAGCAGTGATGTGGGTCAGGGGAGCACTGAAGCTTTCTTT. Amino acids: CASSDVGQGSTEAFF.

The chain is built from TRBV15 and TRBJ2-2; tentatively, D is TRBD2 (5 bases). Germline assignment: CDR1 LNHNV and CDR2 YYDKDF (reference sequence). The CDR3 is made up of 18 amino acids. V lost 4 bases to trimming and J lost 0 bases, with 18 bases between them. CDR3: CATSIYGGGGTNTGELFF. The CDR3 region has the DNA TGTGCCACCAGCATATACGGAGGAGGAGGAACGAACACCGGGGAGCTGTTTTTT.

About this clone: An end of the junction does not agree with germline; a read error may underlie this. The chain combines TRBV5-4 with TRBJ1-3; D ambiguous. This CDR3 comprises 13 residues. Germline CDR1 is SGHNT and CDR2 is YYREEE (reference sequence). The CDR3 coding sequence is TGTGCCAGCAGCTTGGTCTCTGGAGACACCATATATTTT. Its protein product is CASSLVSGDTIYF.

The CDR3 sequence: CASSEVTGGADTQYF. The CDR3 DNA reads TGTGCCAGCAGTGAAGTGACAGGGGGCGCAGATACGCAGTATTTT. The chain carries TRBV6-1 and TRBJ2-3, with TRBD1 identical over 10 bases. Germline V lookup: CDR1 MNHNS, CDR2 SASEGT. Trimming at V came to 1 base and at J to 4 bases, leaving 2 bases not matched to a gene. The CDR3 runs to 15 residues.

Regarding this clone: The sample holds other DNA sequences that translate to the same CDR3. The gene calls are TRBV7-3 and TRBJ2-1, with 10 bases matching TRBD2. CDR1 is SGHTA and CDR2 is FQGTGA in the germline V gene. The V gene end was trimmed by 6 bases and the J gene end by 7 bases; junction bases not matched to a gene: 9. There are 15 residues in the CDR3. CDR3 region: CASSPGTSVRNEQFF. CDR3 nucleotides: TGTGCCAGCAGTCCTGGGACTAGCGTGAGGAATGAGCAGTTCTTC.

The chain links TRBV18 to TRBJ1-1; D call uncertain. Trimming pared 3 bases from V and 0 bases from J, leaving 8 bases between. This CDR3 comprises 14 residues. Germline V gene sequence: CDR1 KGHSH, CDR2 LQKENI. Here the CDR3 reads CASSPFTMNTEAFF. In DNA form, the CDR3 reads TGTGCCAGCTCACCCTTTACTATGAACACTGAAGCTTTCTTT.

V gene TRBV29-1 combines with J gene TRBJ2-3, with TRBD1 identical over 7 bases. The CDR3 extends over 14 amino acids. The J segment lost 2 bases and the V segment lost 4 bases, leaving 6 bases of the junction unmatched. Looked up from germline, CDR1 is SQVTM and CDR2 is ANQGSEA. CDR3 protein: CSVGRQGPTDTQYF. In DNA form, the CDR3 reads TGCAGCGTTGGTAGACAGGGCCCCACAGATACGCAGTATTTT.

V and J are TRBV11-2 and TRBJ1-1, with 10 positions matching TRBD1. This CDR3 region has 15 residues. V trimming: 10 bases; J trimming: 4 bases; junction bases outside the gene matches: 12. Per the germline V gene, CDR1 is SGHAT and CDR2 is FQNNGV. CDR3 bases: TGTGCCACCCTAGACAGGGGGCGGGGATTCACTGAAGCTTTCTTT. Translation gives CATLDRGRGFTEAFF.

The chain's CDR3 is CASRDMNTEAFF. For the CDR3, the DNA is TGTGCCAGCCGGGACATGAACACTGAAGCTTTCTTT. This chain connects TRBV18 to TRBJ1-1, with D possibly matching TRBD1 (6 bases). The CDR3 is 12 amino acids. CDR1 and CDR2 (germline): KGHSH, LQKENI. V was shortened by 8 bases and J by 0 bases, with 7 bases between the two germline ends.

CDR3 DNA sequence: TGTGCCAGCAGCTTACACCGGGGACTAGCGGGGGGAAGGCGGGAGACCCAGTACTTC. Protein sequence: CASSLHRGLAGGRRETQYF. The V and J genes are TRBV11-2 and TRBJ2-5; 15 nucleotides agree with TRBD2. In germline, CDR1 is SGHAT, CDR2 FQNNGV. The CDR3 length is 19 residues. Losses at the gene ends were 2 bases for V and 5 bases for J; bases not matched to a gene: 12.

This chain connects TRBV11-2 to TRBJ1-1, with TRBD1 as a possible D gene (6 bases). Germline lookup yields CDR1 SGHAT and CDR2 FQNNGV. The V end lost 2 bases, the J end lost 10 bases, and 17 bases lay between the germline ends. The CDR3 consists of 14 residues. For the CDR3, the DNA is TGTGCCAGCAGCTTATGGGGGCTTATTATTCTAGCTTTCTTT. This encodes CASSLWGLIILAFF.

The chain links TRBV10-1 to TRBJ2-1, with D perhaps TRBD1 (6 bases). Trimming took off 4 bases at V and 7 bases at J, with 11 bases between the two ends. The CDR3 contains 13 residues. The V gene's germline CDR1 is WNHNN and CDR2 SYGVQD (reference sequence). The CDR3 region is CASSVSRGNEQFF. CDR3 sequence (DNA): TGCGCCAGCAGTGTTTCTAGGGGGAATGAGCAGTTCTTC.

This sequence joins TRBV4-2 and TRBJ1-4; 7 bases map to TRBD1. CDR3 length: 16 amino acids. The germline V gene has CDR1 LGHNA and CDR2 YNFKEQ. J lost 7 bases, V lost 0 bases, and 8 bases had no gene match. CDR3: CASSQDVGQKGEKLFF. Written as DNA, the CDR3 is TGTGCCAGCAGCCAAGATGTGGGACAGAAAGGTGAAAAACTGTTTTTT.

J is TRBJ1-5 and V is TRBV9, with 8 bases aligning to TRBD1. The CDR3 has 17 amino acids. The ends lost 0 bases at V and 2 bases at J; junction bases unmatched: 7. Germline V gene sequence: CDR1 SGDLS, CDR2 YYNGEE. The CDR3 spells CASSVVVGQVGNQPQHF. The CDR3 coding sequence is TGTGCCAGCAGCGTAGTCGTGGGACAGGTAGGCAATCAGCCCCAGCATTTT.

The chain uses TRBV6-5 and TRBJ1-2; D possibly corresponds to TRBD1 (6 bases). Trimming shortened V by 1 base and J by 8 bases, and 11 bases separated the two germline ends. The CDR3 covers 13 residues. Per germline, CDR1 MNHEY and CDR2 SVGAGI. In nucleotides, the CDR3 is TGTGCCAGCAGTTACTACGCAGGGGAGGGCTACACCTTC. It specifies CASSYYAGEGYTF.